The 25 T cell receptor beta chains presented below share a single source sample, sequenced in a study of T cells after yellow fever vaccination. From the 5' RACE reads, TCRdb called clonotypes with MiXCR, one entry per CDR3 protein. Altogether approximately 70,000 distinct CDR3 sequences are present, more than 5.5% being singletons, with the ten largest covering approximately 31%. The sample here was CD8+ T cells sorted from PBMCs, taken roughly 10 days after the first yellow fever vaccination. The receptor source for this set is a man aged 18 to 30 who received the YFV17D yellow fever vaccine.

The sample holds many counts of this clonotype. The J gene is TRBJ2-1, the V gene TRBV9; 7 bases align to TRBD1. The J segment lost 5 bases and the V segment lost 3 bases, leaving 5 bases of the junction unmatched. CDR3 size: 14 residues. Per germline, CDR1 SGDLS and CDR2 YYNGEE. This CDR3 is CASSDETGNNEQFF. The CDR3 nucleotides are TGTGCCAGCAGCGACGAGACAGGGAACAATGAGCAGTTCTTC.

This chain connects TRBV5-1 to TRBJ1-5; D remains unclear. V shed 0 bases and J shed 4 bases, with 5 bases lying between them. The CDR3 has 13 residues. CDR1 is SGHRS, CDR2 YFSETQ, per germline. The CDR3 nucleotides are TGCGCCAGCAGCTTGGACGGGAATCAGCCCCAGCATTTT. Translation: CASSLDGNQPQHF.

A few counts support this clonotype. The V and J genes are TRBV7-9 and TRBJ2-7; D possibly corresponds to TRBD2 (6 bases). Trimming stripped 5 bases from V and 5 bases from J, with 19 bases between. The length of the CDR3 is 15 residues. Germline CDR1 is SEHNR and CDR2 is FQNEAQ (reference sequence). CDR3 nucleotide sequence: TGTGCCAGCAGCCCCCCTGGGGGGATCGGAGACGAGCAGTACGTC. Amino acids: CASSPPGGIGDEQYV.

This clonotype ranks as medium-sized (0.01 to 0.1%). In DNA form, the CDR3 reads TGTGCCAGCAGCCCACGGGACAGGCTTTTCTACGAGCAGTACTTC. Its protein is CASSPRDRLFYEQYF. The chain recombines TRBV9 with TRBJ2-7, with TRBD1 matching over 8 bases. The junction had 9 bases not matched to a gene; V was cut back by 4 bases and J by 3 bases. Germline V gene lookup returns CDR1 SGDLS and CDR2 YYNGEE. This CDR3 is built from 15 residues. Based on the CDR3 plus reference TRBV9 and TRBJ2-7, the full variable domain is DSGVTQTPKHLITATGQRVTLRCSPRSGDLSVYWYQQSLDQGLQFLIQYYNGEERAKGNILERFSAQQFPDLHSELNLSSLELGDSALYFCASSPRDRLFYEQYFGPGTRLTVT.

In this sample, this clonotype turned up many times. The J gene is TRBJ1-2, the V gene TRBV7-2; 7 bases agree with TRBD1. The CDR3 length is 13 residues. V dropped 5 bases and J dropped 4; count of bases not matched to a gene: 4. The germline CDR1 and CDR2 sequences are SGHTA and FQGNSA. CDR3 region: CASSPGTVYGYTF. CDR3 nucleotide sequence: TGTGCCAGCAGCCCCGGGACAGTCTATGGCTACACCTTC.

The gene calls are TRBV7-8 and TRBJ1-5, with TRBD1 identical over 7 bases. Germline V CDR1 and CDR2: SGHVS, FQNEAQ. The CDR3 loop spans 14 amino acids. J was trimmed by 2 bases and V by 5 bases; bases with no gene match: 3. CDR3 coding DNA: TGTGCCAGCAGCCCTGACAGGGGCAATCAGCCCCAGCATTTT. This translates into CASSPDRGNQPQHF.

The sample holds many counts of this clonotype. V is TRBV7-9 and J is TRBJ2-5, with D perhaps TRBD2 (7 bases). This CDR3 is 13 amino acids long. From germline, CDR1 is SEHNR and CDR2 FQNEAQ (reference sequence). The V gene lost 8 bases and the J gene lost 2 bases, with 12 bases spanning the gap. The CDR3: CASEGGGQETQYF. As DNA, the CDR3 is TGTGCCAGCGAAGGGGGGGGTCAAGAGACCCAGTACTTC.

V gene TRBV6-1 combines with J gene TRBJ2-5; 8 bases are shared with TRBD2. The CDR3 runs 15 residues. J was trimmed by 3 bases and V by 7 bases; bases with no gene match: 10. CDR1 and CDR2 (germline): MNHNS, SASEGT. The DNA for the CDR3 is TGTGCCAGCAATCCGGTCCCGGGACTAGAAGAGACCCAGTACTTC. The encoded protein is CASNPVPGLEETQYF.

This clonotype was counted ten times or more. J is TRBJ1-5 and V is TRBV20-1; D is uncertain. Germline assignment: CDR1 DFQATT and CDR2 SNEGSKA (reference sequence). This CDR3 is built from 17 residues. V was trimmed by 5 bases and J by 3 bases, leaving 23 bases between them. CDR3 region: CSARKNPEGRVNQPQHF. CDR3 nucleotides: TGCAGTGCTCGCAAAAATCCCGAGGGCAGAGTCAATCAGCCCCAGCATTTT.

The genes are TRBV7-2 and TRBJ1-5; 7 positions agree with TRBD1. Losses at the gene ends were 4 bases for V and 5 bases for J; bases not matched to a gene: 11. Germline CDR1 is SGHTA and CDR2 is FQGNSA. CDR3 length equals 16 residues. The CDR3 sequence: CASSSADRVGDQPQHF. DNA of the CDR3: TGTGCCAGCAGCTCAGCCGACAGGGTTGGGGATCAGCCCCAGCATTTT.

This clonotype was detected many times. This rearrangement joins TRBV27 to TRBJ2-7; D uncertain. Trimming took 5 bases from V and 4 from J, leaving 15 bases between them. This CDR3 is built from 14 residues. CDR1 MNHEY and CDR2 SMNVEV come from the germline V gene (reference sequence). In DNA form, the CDR3 reads TGTGCCAGCAGTCCGGACGCCGGGTGGTACGAGCAGTACGTC. Its protein is CASSPDAGWYEQYV.

At least ten counts were recorded for this clonotype. The chain employs TRBV7-9 and TRBJ1-1, with no clear D. Germline values: CDR1 SEHNR, CDR2 FQNEAQ (reference sequence). This CDR3 is built from 12 residues. Between the trimmed V and J ends, which lost 1 base and 3 bases, there was a span of 3 bases. The DNA for the CDR3 is TGTGCCAGCAGCTTAGGCTACACTGAAGCTTTCTTT. Amino acid sequence: CASSLGYTEAFF. Full variable domain (rest looked up from reference TRBV7-9 and TRBJ1-1): DTGVSQNPRHKITKRGQNVTFRCDPISEHNRLYWYRQTLGQGPEFLTYFQNEAQLEKSRLLSDRFSAERPKGSFSTLEIQRTEQGDSAMYLCASSLGYTEAFFGQGTRLTVV.

This clonotype was counted at least ten times. The chain uses TRBV4-2 and TRBJ2-1; 7 bases fit TRBD2. Germline values: CDR1 LGHNA, CDR2 YNFKEQ. This CDR3 region has 16 residues. Unmatched junction bases numbered 11, after V lost 1 base and J lost 8 bases. In nucleotides, the CDR3 is TGTGCCAGCAGCCAAGGGTTAAGCGGGGATGCGGATGAGCAGTTCTTC. Protein sequence: CASSQGLSGDADEQFF.

The chain employs TRBV24-1 and TRBJ2-1, with 9 positions matching TRBD2. The CDR3 sequence is 16 residues long. From germline, CDR1 is KGHDR and CDR2 SFDVKD. Trimming removed 9 bases from V and 10 bases from J; junction bases left unmatched: 18. CDR3 residues: CATGDMAGGPLSEQFF. CDR3 bases: TGTGCCACCGGAGATATGGCGGGGGGGCCGTTAAGCGAGCAGTTCTTC.

This clonotype was seen at least ten times. This chain joins TRBV28 and TRBJ1-3; no definite D call. This CDR3 comprises 15 residues. V was pared by 4 bases and J by 4 bases, with 14 bases between. The V gene's germline CDR1 is MDHEN and CDR2 SYDVKM. The CDR3 nucleotides are TGTGCCAGCAGTTCCGCTGGCAGACTAGGAAACACCATATATTTT. Protein product: CASSSAGRLGNTIYF.

This clonotype was detected only a few times. This chain connects TRBV4-3 to TRBJ1-2; maybe TRBD1 (6 bases). The length of the CDR3 is 13 residues. V lost 0 bases, J lost 8 bases, and 10 bases lay in between. Germline loops: CDR1 LGHNA, CDR2 YSLEER. The CDR3 nucleotides are TGCGCCAGCAGCCAAGATTGGACAGAAGGCTACACCTTC. Its protein is CASSQDWTEGYTF.

In its sample, this clonotype was seen many times. The V gene is TRBV6-5, the J gene TRBJ2-7; the D gene is possibly TRBD1 (5 bases). Germline V CDR1 and CDR2: MNHEY, SVGAGI. CDR3 length equals 15 residues. With 4 bases removed from V and 2 bases from J, the gap between germline ends came to 15 bases. The CDR3 spells CASSSVFGQTYEQYV. CDR3 sequence (DNA): TGTGCCAGCAGTTCCGTCTTCGGACAAACCTACGAGCAGTACGTC.

Worth noting for this clonotype: A much more abundant neighbour one base away suggests this may be a read error. This chain joins TRBV29-1 and TRBJ2-2; TRBD1 might be the D (5 bases). The CDR3 is 15 amino acids. Germline CDR1 SQVTM, CDR2 ANQGSEA. Trimming left V 5 bases short and J 4 bases short, with 17 bases between. The CDR3 reads CSVCAPGAGTGELFF. CDR3 coding DNA: TGCAGCGTTTGTGCCCCTGGGGCAGGCACCGGGGAGCTGTTTTTT.

The chain has TRBV28 and TRBJ1-2; D is unclear. The germline V and J ends were trimmed by 5 bases and 8 bases, with 21 bases remaining between them. Per the germline V gene, CDR1 is MDHEN and CDR2 is SYDVKM. This CDR3 comprises 15 residues. This chain's CDR3 is CASSRNQGRLGGYTF. CDR3 bases: TGTGCCAGCAGTCGAAACCAAGGGCGCCTCGGGGGCTACACCTTC.

This clonotype was detected a few times. The rearrangement links TRBV6-1 to TRBJ1-5; D is unclear. Looked up from germline, CDR1 is MNHNS and CDR2 is SASEGT. This CDR3 is built from 16 residues. The V and J ends lost 1 base and 4 bases respectively, with 14 bases between them. Here the CDR3 DNA reads TGTGCCAGCAGTGAAGGGAAGAACTTATGGAATCAGCCCCAGCATTTT. Its translation: CASSEGKNLWNQPQHF.

This clonotype was found a few times. The V gene is TRBV7-3, the J gene TRBJ1-1, with 10 nucleotides matching TRBD1. Germline V gene sequence: CDR1 SGHTA, CDR2 FQGTGA. The CDR3 is 14 residues long. With V trimmed by 5 bases and J by 3 bases, 3 bases remained unmatched. The DNA for the CDR3 is TGTGCCAGCAGCCACGGGACAGGGGACACTGAAGCTTTCTTT. It is translated as CASSHGTGDTEAFF.

The table lists this clonotype with many counts. The chain is built from TRBV7-2 and TRBJ1-2; perhaps TRBD1 as D (5 bases). Trimming stripped 5 bases from V and 4 bases from J, with 11 bases between. The germline CDR1 and CDR2 sequences are SGHTA and FQGNSA. The CDR3 has 13 residues. The CDR3 sequence is CASSAAGAYGYTF. The CDR3 nucleotides read TGTGCCAGCAGCGCCGCCGGGGCCTATGGCTACACCTTC. Looking up the rest from reference TRBV7-2 and TRBJ1-2 gives the full variable domain: GAGVSQSPSNKVTEKGKDVELRCDPISGHTALYWYRQSLGQGLEFLIYFQGNSAPDKSGLPSDRFSAERTGGSVSTLTIQRTQQEDSAVYLCASSAAGAYGYTFGSGTRLTVV.

The rearrangement joins TRBV24-1 to TRBJ2-5; the D call may be TRBD1 or TRBD2 (5 bases each). This CDR3 comprises 15 residues. In germline, CDR1 is KGHDR, CDR2 SFDVKD. With 1 base removed from V and 0 bases from J, the gap between germline ends came to 8 bases. CDR3 in DNA: TGTGCCACCAGTGATTTTTGGGGGTACCAAGAGACCCAGTACTTC. As protein: CATSDFWGYQETQYF.

On this clonotype: A much larger clone differs by one base, so this may be a read error. Without the conserved terminal phenylalanine or tryptophan, this CDR3 likely stems from a read error. The chain combines TRBV4-3 with TRBJ2-1; 9 bases align to TRBD2. The ends lost 5 bases at V and 7 bases at J; junction bases unmatched: 9. Germline CDR1 is LGHNA and CDR2 is YSLEER. The CDR3 contains 15 residues. CDR3: CASSLTSGLGNEQFL. CDR3 nucleotide sequence: TGCGCCAGCAGCTTGACTAGCGGCCTGGGAAATGAGCAGTTCCTC.

This clonotype was counted many times. The chain couples TRBV12-3 or TRBV12-4 to TRBJ1-5; 9 bases agree with TRBD1. The CDR3 is made up of 15 amino acids. Trimming took 6 bases from V and 4 from J; bases not matched to a gene: 7. The CDR3 protein is CASSLGTGMNQPQHF. The CDR3 bases are TGTGCCAGCAGCCTAGGGACAGGGATGAATCAGCCCCAGCATTTT.